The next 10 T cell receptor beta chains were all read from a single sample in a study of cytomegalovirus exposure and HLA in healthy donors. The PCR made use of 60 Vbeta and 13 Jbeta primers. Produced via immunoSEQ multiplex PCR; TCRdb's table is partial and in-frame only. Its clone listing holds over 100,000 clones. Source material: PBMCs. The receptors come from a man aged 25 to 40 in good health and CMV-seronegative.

In DNA, the CDR3 is TGTGCCAGCAGTCGTAGCGGGGGGGGTAAGACCCAGTACTTC. Amino acid sequence: CASSRSGGGKTQYF. The chain joins TRBV2 to TRBJ2-5; 11 bases line up with TRBD2. V shed 5 bases, J shed 6 bases, and the junction held 5 bases outside the gene matches. Germline loops: CDR1 SNHLY, CDR2 FYNNEI. The CDR3 has 14 residues.

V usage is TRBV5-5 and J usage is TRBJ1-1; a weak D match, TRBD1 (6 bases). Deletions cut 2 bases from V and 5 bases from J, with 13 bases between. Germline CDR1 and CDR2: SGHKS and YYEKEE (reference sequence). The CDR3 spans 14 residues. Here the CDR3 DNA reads TGTGCCAGCAGCTTCGTACCAGGGGCTACTGAAGCTTTCTTT. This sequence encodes CASSFVPGATEAFF.

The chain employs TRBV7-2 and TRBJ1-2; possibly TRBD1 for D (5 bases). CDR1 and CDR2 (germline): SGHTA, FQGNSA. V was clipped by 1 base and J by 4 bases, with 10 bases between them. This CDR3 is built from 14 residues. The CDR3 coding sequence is TGTGCCAGCAGCTTAGGGGGGAGGTCCTATGGCTACACCTTC. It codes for CASSLGGRSYGYTF.

This CDR3 is CASSWPPAGGNSQPQHF. The CDR3 coding sequence is TGTGCCAGCAGCTGGCCCCCGGCAGGGGGCAATAGTCAGCCCCAGCATTTT. The chain employs TRBV5-4 and TRBJ1-5, with TRBD1 matching over 8 bases. With V trimmed by 3 bases and J by 6 bases, 14 bases remained unmatched. Germline CDR1 is SGHNT and CDR2 is YYREEE (reference sequence). The CDR3 is made up of 17 amino acids.

The CDR3, as DNA: TGTGCCAGCAGCGTCACCTTAGCGGGGGATGTTAAAGATACGCAGTATTTT. Its protein is CASSVTLAGDVKDTQYF. This chain links TRBV5-6 with TRBJ2-3, with 9 positions matching TRBD2. The CDR3 loop spans 17 amino acids. Losses at the gene ends were 4 bases for V and 5 bases for J; bases not matched to a gene: 14. Per the germline V gene, CDR1 is SGHDT and CDR2 is YYEEEE.

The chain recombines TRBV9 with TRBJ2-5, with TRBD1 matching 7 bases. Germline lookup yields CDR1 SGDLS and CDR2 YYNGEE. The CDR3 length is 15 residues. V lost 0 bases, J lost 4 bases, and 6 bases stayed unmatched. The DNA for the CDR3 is TGTGCCAGCAGCGTAGATACAGGGGCGGGAGAGACCCAGTACTTC. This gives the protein CASSVDTGAGETQYF.

In DNA form, the CDR3 reads TGCAGCGCCGGTCGGGGGGGCTATGGCTACACCTTC. Translated, it gives CSAGRGGYGYTF. The chain has TRBV29-1 and TRBJ1-2; D perhaps matches TRBD1 (5 bases). V lost 7 bases and J lost 4, with 13 bases in between. Germline CDR1 and CDR2: SQVTM and ANQGSEA. This CDR3 region has 12 residues.

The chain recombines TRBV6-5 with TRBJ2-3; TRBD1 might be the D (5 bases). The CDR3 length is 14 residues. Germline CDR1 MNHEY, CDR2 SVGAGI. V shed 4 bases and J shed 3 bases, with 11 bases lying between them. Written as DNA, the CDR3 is TGTGCCAGCAGTTTGCAGGGAACGACAGATACGCAGTATTTT. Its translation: CASSLQGTTDTQYF.

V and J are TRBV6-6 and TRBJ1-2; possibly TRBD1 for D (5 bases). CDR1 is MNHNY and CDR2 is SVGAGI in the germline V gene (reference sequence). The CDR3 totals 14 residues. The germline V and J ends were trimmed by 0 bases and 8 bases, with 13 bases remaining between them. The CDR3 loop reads CASSYSTGGSGYTF. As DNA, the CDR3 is TGTGCCAGCAGTTACTCGACCGGGGGGAGCGGCTACACCTTC.

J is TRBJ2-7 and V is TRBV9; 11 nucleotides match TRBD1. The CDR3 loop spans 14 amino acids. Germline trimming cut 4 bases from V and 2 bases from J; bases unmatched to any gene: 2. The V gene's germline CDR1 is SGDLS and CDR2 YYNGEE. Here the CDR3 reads CASSPGQGAYEQYF. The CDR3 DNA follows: TGTGCCAGCAGCCCGGGACAGGGGGCCTACGAGCAGTACTTC.